This entry describes one TCR beta chain. V was shortened by 8 bases and J by 2 bases, with 9 bases between the two germline ends. The CDR3 runs 11 residues. Germline CDR1 SQVTM, CDR2 ANQGSEA. The data stem from a study of shared clonotypes between healthy human individuals. TCRdb's table, derived via immunoSEQ multiplex PCR, lists solely in-frame clones and lacks some. The repertoire consists of approximately 2.4 million clones, with under 97% occurring once and the leading ten covering around 0.13%. The TCR sequence derives from a young man in good health. Sequencing was performed on naive CD4+ T cells sorted from blood. Noted subset: CD45RA+ positively selected. The chain joins TRBV29-1 to TRBJ1-2; tentative D call: TRBD1 (5 bases). The CDR3 sequence is CSCWGNYGYTF. CDR3 DNA sequence: TGCAGCTGTTGGGGCAACTATGGCTACACCTTC.